The 23 T cell receptor beta chains given below trace back to one sample, sequenced in a study of technical replicates of blood from a handful of donors. The assay was immunoSEQ multiplex PCR, and TCRdb's table has in-frame clones only and misses some. This table has about 49,000 clones, roughly 92% appearing once. The specimen was PBMCs. The receptors stem from a human donor in good health. Some clones in this sample may be carry-over from other donors' samples.

This chain uses TRBV6-5 with TRBJ2-7; 10 bases line up with TRBD2. Germline loops: CDR1 MNHEY, CDR2 SVGAGI. J lost 2 bases, V lost 2 bases, and 3 bases had no gene match. The length of the CDR3 is 15 residues. The chain's CDR3 is CASSYVAGGPYEQYF. CDR3 DNA: TGTGCCAGCAGTTACGTAGCGGGGGGCCCCTACGAGCAGTACTTC.

This sequence joins TRBV19 and TRBJ1-1; D is possibly TRBD1 (5 bases). V shed 5 bases and J shed 0 bases, with 10 bases lying between them. CDR1 is LNHDA and CDR2 is SQIVND in the germline V gene (reference sequence). The CDR3 has 14 residues. The CDR3 reads CASSLSTVNTEAFF. CDR3 in DNA: TGTGCCAGTAGTCTCTCGACAGTGAACACTGAAGCTTTCTTT.

The chain uses TRBV4-1 and TRBJ2-1, with 16 positions matching TRBD2. The V and J ends lost 4 bases and 9 bases, in that order; junction bases with no gene match: 9. CDR1 MGHRA and CDR2 YSYEKL come from the germline V gene. This CDR3 is built from 17 residues. The CDR3: CASSPGTSGRARGEQFF. The CDR3 bases are TGCGCCAGCAGCCCAGGGACTAGCGGGAGGGCTCGTGGTGAGCAGTTCTTC.

V is TRBV4-1 and J is TRBJ1-5, with D tentatively TRBD1 (5 bases). The CDR3 loop spans 16 amino acids. The V and J ends lost 4 bases and 4 bases respectively, with 17 bases between them. Germline CDR1 MGHRA, CDR2 YSYEKL. The CDR3 is CASSPQGGAWNQPQHF. The DNA for the CDR3 is TGCGCCAGCAGCCCGCAGGGTGGGGCCTGGAATCAGCCCCAGCATTTT.

The chain links TRBV6-5 to TRBJ2-3; D is possibly TRBD1 (6 bases). The CDR3 loop spans 13 amino acids. Germline lookup yields CDR1 MNHEY and CDR2 SVGAGI. The V gene lost 2 bases and the J gene lost 4 bases, with 7 bases spanning the gap. CDR3: CASSYDRSDTQYF. Here the CDR3 DNA reads TGTGCCAGCAGTTACGACAGGTCAGATACGCAGTATTTT.

This clone was detected only a few times. V usage is TRBV28 and J usage is TRBJ2-5; D is undetermined. V lost 7 bases and J lost 4, with 7 bases in between. This CDR3 region has 11 residues. CDR1 and CDR2 from the germline V gene are MDHEN and SYDVKM. The CDR3 spells CASTARETQYF. In nucleotides, the CDR3 is TGTGCCAGCACCGCGAGAGAGACCCAGTACTTC.

A few counts support this clone. The rearrangement uses TRBV19 and TRBJ1-1; 8 bases agree with TRBD1. The V gene's germline CDR1 is LNHDA and CDR2 SQIVND (reference sequence). This CDR3 is built from 13 residues. The junction had 1 base not matched to a gene; V was cut back by 6 bases and J by 1 base. CDR3 sequence (DNA): TGTGCCAGTAGAACAGGGGGGAACACTGAAGCTTTCTTT. The encoded protein is CASRTGGNTEAFF.

The gene calls are TRBV4-3 and TRBJ1-1, with D unresolved. Trimming took 2 bases from V and 4 from J, leaving 8 bases between them. The germline CDR1 and CDR2 sequences are LGHNA and YSLEER. The CDR3 consists of 13 residues. Written as DNA, the CDR3 is TGCGCCAGCAGCCAAACCCGGGGCACTGAAGCTTTCTTT. Residues: CASSQTRGTEAFF.

The gene calls are TRBV18 and TRBJ2-2; 11 bases match TRBD2. The J segment lost 0 bases and the V segment lost 2 bases, leaving 5 bases of the junction unmatched. The CDR3 sequence is 18 residues long. Germline loops: CDR1 KGHSH, CDR2 LQKENI. The CDR3 sequence is CASSPFGLAGANTGELFF. As DNA, the CDR3 is TGTGCCAGCTCACCATTCGGACTAGCGGGCGCGAACACCGGGGAGCTGTTTTTT. The full variable domain, rest sourced from reference TRBV18 and TRBJ2-2, is NAGVMQNPRHLVRRRGQEARLRCSPMKGHSHVYWYRQLPEEGLKFMVYLQKENIIDESGMPKERFSAEFPKEGPSILRIQQVVRGDSAAYFCASSPFGLAGANTGELFFGEGSRLTVL.

The chain links TRBV7-9 to TRBJ2-7; 8 positions match TRBD1. Trimming took 6 bases from V and 2 from J; bases not matched to a gene: 6. This CDR3 is 14 amino acids long. Germline-derived CDR1 and CDR2 are SEHNR and FQNEAQ (reference sequence). The CDR3 nucleotides are TGTGCCAGCAGGAACAGGACAGGGACCTACGAGCAGTACTTC. Its translation is CASRNRTGTYEQYF.

V gene TRBV6-1 combines with J gene TRBJ1-3; D is unresolved. Trimming pared 5 bases from V and 0 bases from J, leaving 11 bases between. This CDR3 is 15 amino acids long. The germline V gene encodes CDR1 MNHNS and CDR2 SASEGT. The CDR3 here is CASSNHIASGNTIYF. The CDR3 nucleotides are TGTGCCAGCAGTAACCACATAGCCTCTGGAAACACCATATATTTT.

The V call is TRBV4-1, the J call TRBJ1-2; 9 positions agree with TRBD1. The V gene's germline CDR1 is MGHRA and CDR2 YSYEKL. V lost 1 base and J lost 3; bases outside the gene matches: 6. The CDR3 spans 16 residues. The CDR3 region has the DNA TGCGCCAGCAGCCAAGCCACCGGGACAGGGTACTATGGCTACACCTTC. Translation gives CASSQATGTGYYGYTF.

The rearrangement joins TRBV6-5 to TRBJ2-5, with D unclear. The CDR3 runs 10 residues. Per the germline V gene, CDR1 is MNHEY and CDR2 is SVGAGI. Trimming took off 8 bases at V and 5 bases at J, with 6 bases between the two ends. The CDR3 sequence is CASLGETQYF. The CDR3 region has the DNA TGTGCCAGCCTCGGGGAGACCCAGTACTTC.

The chain couples TRBV4-3 to TRBJ2-5; 13 bases line up with TRBD2. The V gene's germline CDR1 is LGHNA and CDR2 YSLEER. The CDR3 loop spans 15 amino acids. The V gene end was trimmed by 3 bases and the J gene end by 5 bases; junction bases not matched to a gene: 3. The CDR3, as DNA: TGCGCCAGCAGCCAGGGACTAGCGGGGTCGGAGACCCAGTACTTC. Its translation is CASSQGLAGSETQYF.

The genes are TRBV5-1 and TRBJ1-1; TRBD1 agrees at 8 bases. Per germline, CDR1 SGHRS and CDR2 YFSETQ. Trimming cost V 2 bases and J 14 bases; bases outside gene matches: 11. CDR3 size: 13 residues. CDR3 sequence (DNA): TGCGCCAGCAGCTTAGGACAGGGACAGCTTGGGTTCTTT. It specifies CASSLGQGQLGFF.

The rearrangement links TRBV7-9 to TRBJ1-2; 11 nucleotides align to TRBD1. The junction had 13 bases not matched to a gene; V was cut back by 5 bases and J by 8 bases. This CDR3 comprises 16 residues. Germline V gene sequence: CDR1 SEHNR, CDR2 FQNEAQ (reference sequence). The CDR3: CASSRTAGQGARGYTF. The CDR3, as DNA: TGTGCCAGCAGCCGTACCGCCGGACAGGGGGCTCGGGGCTACACCTTC.

The V call is TRBV4-3, the J call TRBJ2-3; TRBD2 matches at 13 bases. The germline gives CDR1 LGHNA, CDR2 YSLEER. V lost 0 bases and J lost 3; bases outside the gene matches: 6. This CDR3 is built from 18 residues. The CDR3 loop is CASSQEVGLAGYTDTQYF. The CDR3, as DNA: TGCGCCAGCAGCCAAGAAGTGGGACTAGCGGGATATACAGATACGCAGTATTTT.

The chain has TRBV6-5 and TRBJ2-7, with 7 bases identical to TRBD1. The CDR3 contains 12 residues. V gave up 2 bases and J gave up 8 bases; unmatched junction bases: 3. Per the germline V gene, CDR1 is MNHEY and CDR2 is SVGAGI. The chain's CDR3 is CASSYPGQKQYF. The DNA for the CDR3 is TGTGCCAGCAGTTACCCGGGACAGAAGCAGTACTTC.

V gene TRBV19 combines with J gene TRBJ2-2; 8 bases fit TRBD1. Trimming removed 4 bases from V and 4 bases from J; junction bases left unmatched: 5. Looked up from germline, CDR1 is LNHDA and CDR2 is SQIVND (reference sequence). This CDR3 region has 15 residues. CDR3 in amino acids: CASSTTGARTGELFF. As DNA, the CDR3 is TGTGCCAGTAGTACGACAGGGGCACGCACCGGGGAGCTGTTTTTT.

The chain joins TRBV4-3 to TRBJ2-7; 9 bases are a match to TRBD1. Germline CDR1 is LGHNA and CDR2 is YSLEER. The CDR3 totals 16 residues. J was trimmed by 0 bases and V by 1 base; bases with no gene match: 4. In DNA, the CDR3 is TGCGCCAGCAGCCAAGGGGGACAGGGAAGCTCCTACGAGCAGTACTTC. It specifies CASSQGGQGSSYEQYF.

The chain couples TRBV5-1 to TRBJ2-7; 11 bases match TRBD1. V dropped 4 bases and J dropped 12; count of bases not matched to a gene: 12. The CDR3 sequence is 14 residues long. CDR1 and CDR2 from the germline V gene are SGHRS and YFSETQ. CDR3 sequence: CASSTGTGGLGGYF. CDR3 DNA: TGCGCCAGCAGCACCGGGACAGGGGGACTCGGGGGGTACTTC.

This chain uses TRBV7-2 with TRBJ2-7; maybe TRBD2 (5 bases). Per germline, CDR1 SGHTA and CDR2 FQGNSA. This CDR3 is built from 18 residues. Trimming cost V 3 bases and J 3 bases, with 24 bases left between them. CDR3 sequence: CASSFVLFGRALGYEQYF. CDR3 DNA sequence: TGTGCCAGCAGCTTTGTTCTGTTCGGGCGGGCGCTGGGCTACGAGCAGTACTTC.

This chain connects TRBV6-5 to TRBJ2-5; TRBD1 matches at 11 bases. Germline CDR1 and CDR2: MNHEY and SVGAGI. The CDR3 spans 14 residues. The trim removed 0 bases at V and 6 bases at J, leaving 0 bases unmatched. CDR3 amino acids: CASSYSDRGQTQYF. DNA for the CDR3: TGTGCCAGCAGTTACTCGGACAGGGGGCAGACCCAGTACTTC.